The 32 T cell receptor beta chains presented below share a single source sample, sequenced in a study of T cell responses to AZD1222 COVID-19 vaccine. Generated by immunoSEQ multiplex PCR, the TCRdb table keeps only in-frame clones and is missing some. The sample records 130,000 to 150,000 clones, around 88% being singletons. The sample consisted of peripheral blood, taken on day 0 of MenACWY control vaccination. These receptors all come from an adult in good health.

This clone was observed once. The V and J genes are TRBV6-5 and TRBJ1-6; D gene unclear. The CDR3 has 12 amino acids. V was cut by 8 bases and J by 10 bases, with 12 bases left in between. CDR1 is MNHEY and CDR2 is SVGAGI in the germline V gene. The CDR3 DNA reads as TGTGCCAGCCAATTAGGGTCCTCACCCCTCCACTTT. Its protein is CASQLGSSPLHF.

This chain connects TRBV7-9 to TRBJ1-2; D gene ambiguous. Germline loops: CDR1 SEHNR, CDR2 FQNEAQ (reference sequence). The V and J ends lost 8 bases and 7 bases respectively, with 14 bases between them. The CDR3 sequence is 12 residues long. CDR3 amino acids: CASAGLGSGYTF. In DNA form, the CDR3 reads TGTGCCAGCGCGGGGTTAGGATCTGGCTACACCTTC.

This clone was observed a single time. This chain joins TRBV19 and TRBJ1-1; TRBD1 matches 9 bases. The CDR3 covers 14 residues. Germline V gives CDR1 LNHDA, CDR2 SQIVND (reference sequence). Losses at the gene ends were 3 bases for V and 4 bases for J; bases not matched to a gene: 3. In DNA form, the CDR3 reads TGTGCCAGTAGTATCGACAGGGGGGGCACTGAAGCTTTCTTT. The encoded protein is CASSIDRGGTEAFF.

The J gene is TRBJ1-4, the V gene TRBV5-1, with a weak D call TRBD1 (6 bases). CDR1 is SGHRS and CDR2 is YFSETQ in the germline V gene. This CDR3 region has 15 residues. V dropped 0 bases and J dropped 8 bases, with 14 bases sitting between them. The CDR3 sequence: CASSLGRSQGEKLFF. The CDR3 DNA sequence: TGCGCCAGCAGCTTGGGTCGGTCCCAGGGGGAAAAACTGTTTTTT.

This CDR3 is CASSETGASYEKLFF. CDR3 coding DNA: TGTGCCAGCAGTGAAACAGGGGCCTCCTACGAAAAACTGTTTTTT. This chain joins TRBV28 and TRBJ1-4, with TRBD1 identical over 7 bases. The CDR3 spans 15 residues. Germline V CDR1 and CDR2: MDHEN, SYDVKM. V dropped 5 bases and J dropped 8; count of bases not matched to a gene: 11. Full variable domain (rest looked up from reference TRBV28 and TRBJ1-4): DVKVTQSSRYLVKRTGEKVFLECVQDMDHENMFWYRQDPGLGLRLIYFSYDVKMKEKGDIPEGYSVSREKKERFSLILESASTNQTSMYLCASSETGASYEKLFFGSGTQLSVL.

This chain connects TRBV28 to TRBJ1-1; no clear D gene. This CDR3 is 12 amino acids long. V shed 6 bases and J shed 5 bases, with 10 bases lying between them. CDR1 and CDR2 (germline): MDHEN, SYDVKM. CDR3 amino acids: CASRPYGTEAFF. The CDR3 DNA follows: TGTGCCAGCAGGCCTTATGGGACTGAAGCTTTCTTT.

The V gene is TRBV28, the J gene TRBJ2-5, with D hard to call. The germline V and J ends were trimmed by 7 bases and 3 bases, with 6 bases remaining between them. From germline, CDR1 is MDHEN and CDR2 SYDVKM. The CDR3 covers 11 residues. CDR3 bases: TGTGCCAGCACATTGGAAGAGACCCAGTACTTC. Translating it yields CASTLEETQYF.

The genes are TRBV11-2 and TRBJ1-2, with D possibly matching TRBD1 (6 bases). Germline CDR1 is SGHAT and CDR2 is FQNNGV. CDR3 length: 17 amino acids. The CDR3 protein is CATRPGVMLAANYGYTF. Written as DNA, the CDR3 is TGTGCTACGCGCCCAGGGGTTATGCTTGCGGCTAACTATGGCTACACCTTC.

Relative to its sample, this clone is medium-sized (0.01 to 0.1%). This chain links TRBV10-3 with TRBJ1-5; TRBD1 is a possible D gene (5 bases). The length of the CDR3 is 14 residues. Trimming stripped 10 bases from V and 3 bases from J, with 16 bases between. Germline CDR1 and CDR2: ENHRY and SYGVKD. The CDR3 DNA reads TGTGCCACGAGTCCCGGGGCAGTCAATCAGCCCCAGCATTTT. This gives the protein CATSPGAVNQPQHF.

The chain employs TRBV30 and TRBJ2-3; TRBD2 agrees at 8 bases. V lost 4 bases, J lost 3 bases, and 9 bases stayed unmatched. The germline gives CDR1 GTSNPN, CDR2 SVGIG (reference sequence). The CDR3 length is 15 residues. The CDR3, as DNA: TGTGCCTGGACCCCTCCAGCGGGGGATACAGATACGCAGTATTTT. Its protein product is CAWTPPAGDTDTQYF.

This chain connects TRBV19 to TRBJ2-1; 13 bases align to TRBD2. V lost 7 bases to trimming and J lost 4 bases; unmatched junction nucleotides: 10. Germline values: CDR1 LNHDA, CDR2 SQIVND (reference sequence). This CDR3 is built from 17 residues. CDR3 DNA sequence: TGTGCCAGTAAAAGACTAGCGGGAGGAGGGAATTACAATGAGCAGTTCTTC. This gives the protein CASKRLAGGGNYNEQFF.

V is TRBV7-2 and J is TRBJ1-3; unclear D gene. V was clipped by 4 bases and J by 4 bases, with 11 bases between them. CDR1 is SGHTA, CDR2 FQGNSA, per germline. The CDR3 loop spans 14 amino acids. The CDR3 DNA reads TGTGCCAGCAGCTCCGGCCCTCTCGGAAACACCATATATTTT. Its protein is CASSSGPLGNTIYF. The variable domain in full, with the rest retrieved from reference TRBV7-2 and TRBJ1-3, is GAGVSQSPSNKVTEKGKDVELRCDPISGHTALYWYRQSLGQGLEFLIYFQGNSAPDKSGLPSDRFSAERTGGSVSTLTIQRTQQEDSAVYLCASSSGPLGNTIYFGEGSWLTVV.

V gene TRBV11-3 combines with J gene TRBJ2-3; the D gene is possibly TRBD2 (6 bases). This CDR3 has 13 amino acids. The germline V gene has CDR1 SGHNT and CDR2 YENEEA. The germline V and J ends were trimmed by 2 bases and 5 bases, with 8 bases remaining between them. The CDR3 DNA follows: TGTGCCAGCAGCTTACTGGGAGGAGATACGCAGTATTTT. Protein product: CASSLLGGDTQYF. The complete variable domain, with remaining parts taken from reference TRBV11-3 and TRBJ2-3, reads EAGVVQSPRYKIIEKKQPVAFWCNPISGHNTLYWYLQNLGQGPELLIRYENEEAVDDSQLPKDRFSAERLKGVDSTLKIQPAELGDSAVYLCASSLLGGDTQYFGPGTRLTVL.

V is TRBV6-2 or TRBV6-3 and J is TRBJ2-1, with D possibly TRBD1 on 5 matching bases. The V gene's germline CDR1 is MNHEY and CDR2 SVGEGT. The V gene lost 5 bases and the J gene lost 1 base, with 9 bases spanning the gap. CDR3 size: 14 residues. CDR3 in amino acids: CASSVDRSYNEQFF. The CDR3 region has the DNA TGTGCCAGCAGTGTAGACAGATCCTACAATGAGCAGTTCTTC.

The chain carries TRBV29-1 and TRBJ2-7; D unclear. V was cut by 1 base and J by 0 bases, with 10 bases left in between. Germline V gene lookup returns CDR1 SQVTM and CDR2 ANQGSEA. CDR3 length: 14 residues. The CDR3 sequence: CSVEGPAPSYEQYF. CDR3 nucleotide sequence: TGCAGCGTTGAAGGTCCAGCCCCCTCCTACGAGCAGTACTTC.

The chain couples TRBV11-3 to TRBJ1-3, with 9 bases aligning to TRBD1. The CDR3 has 13 residues. Trimming took 8 bases from V and 5 from J; bases not matched to a gene: 4. CDR1 is SGHNT, CDR2 YENEEA, per germline. The CDR3 loop reads CASGGTGRNTIYF. CDR3 nucleotides: TGTGCCAGCGGCGGGACAGGGCGAAACACCATATATTTT.

This chain connects TRBV19 to TRBJ1-1, with D uncertain. Trimming removed 6 bases at V and 0 bases at J, with 17 bases between. The germline CDR1 and CDR2 sequences are LNHDA and SQIVND (reference sequence). The CDR3 has 16 amino acids. The CDR3 bases are TGTGCCAGTAGGGAGGGTCTTATGCGCATGAACACTGAAGCTTTCTTT. Amino acids: CASREGLMRMNTEAFF.

The chain is built from TRBV1 and TRBJ1-1; the table gives TRBD1 as D, unverified against the DNA. TRBV1 represents a pseudogene. The CDR3 contains 17 residues. Here the CDR3 reads CTSSQGVFPSQDTEAFF. The CDR3 DNA reads as TGCACCAGCAGCCAAGGGGTATTTCCCTCACAGGACACTGAAGCTTTCTTT.

The J gene is TRBJ2-7, the V gene TRBV27, with D possibly called TRBD1 or TRBD2 (5 bases each). Germline CDR1 MNHEY, CDR2 SMNVEV (reference sequence). V lost 5 bases and J lost 6, with 17 bases in between. The CDR3 extends over 14 amino acids. The CDR3: CASSVTRLGVEQYF. The DNA for the CDR3 is TGTGCCAGCAGTGTTACCAGGCTGGGGGTCGAGCAGTACTTC.

This chain uses TRBV9 with TRBJ2-3, with D unresolved. Germline V gene lookup returns CDR1 SGDLS and CDR2 YYNGEE. The V end was cut by 4 bases, the J end by 4 bases, with 13 bases between. The CDR3 totals 14 residues. DNA of the CDR3: TGTGCCAGCAGCCTAAACAGCGCCGCAGATACGCAGTATTTT. It yields the protein CASSLNSAADTQYF.

This chain links TRBV27 with TRBJ1-2; TRBD1 matches 9 bases. Germline V gene data show CDR1 as MNHEY and CDR2 as SMNVEV (reference sequence). The junction had 10 bases not matched to a gene; V was cut back by 2 bases and J by 3 bases. The CDR3 extends over 17 amino acids. The CDR3 loop reads CASSLVRGQGIDYGYTF. The CDR3 region has the DNA TGTGCCAGCAGTTTAGTTAGGGGACAGGGAATCGACTATGGCTACACCTTC.

To note about this clone: The sample has other DNA sequences that encode this CDR3 too. The rearrangement joins TRBV5-1 to TRBJ2-7; 7 nucleotides align to TRBD1. The trim removed 0 bases at V and 4 bases at J, leaving 4 bases unmatched. The CDR3 runs to 14 residues. Per germline, CDR1 SGHRS and CDR2 YFSETQ. This chain's CDR3 is CASSLGQGRYEQYF. The CDR3 region has the DNA TGCGCCAGCAGCTTGGGACAGGGAAGGTACGAGCAGTACTTC. The full variable domain, with the rest looked up from reference TRBV5-1 and TRBJ2-7, is KAGVTQTPRYLIKTRGQQVTLSCSPISGHRSVSWYQQTPGQGLQFLFEYFSETQRNKGNFPGRFSGRQFSNSRSEMNVSTLELGDSALYLCASSLGQGRYEQYFGPGTRLTVT.

In its sample, this clone was seen once. This chain joins TRBV19 and TRBJ2-5; D gene unclear. This CDR3 contains 16 residues. V gave up 4 bases and J gave up 1 base, with 16 bases separating them. Germline-derived CDR1 and CDR2 are LNHDA and SQIVND (reference sequence). The CDR3 spells CASSTSGLQLQETQYF. The CDR3 region has the DNA TGTGCCAGTAGTACCTCAGGTCTACAGCTCCAAGAGACCCAGTACTTC.

This chain links TRBV12-3 or TRBV12-4 with TRBJ1-4; D is unclear. This CDR3 contains 13 residues. Trimming removed 3 bases at V and 5 bases at J, with 7 bases between. For the CDR3, the DNA is TGTGCCAGCAGTTTTGTCGTGAATGAAAAACTGTTTTTT. Its protein product is CASSFVVNEKLFF.

The chain employs TRBV5-1 and TRBJ2-7, with D maybe TRBD2 (5 bases). This CDR3 is 16 amino acids long. Germline loops: CDR1 SGHRS, CDR2 YFSETQ. V lost 0 bases and J 0 bases, leaving 13 bases between the germline ends. This CDR3 is CASSLGLAPLSYEQYF. CDR3 nucleotides: TGCGCCAGCAGCTTGGGGCTAGCCCCGCTCTCCTACGAGCAGTACTTC.

This chain connects TRBV19 to TRBJ2-7; 12 bases are a match to TRBD2. This CDR3 is built from 18 residues. Germline V gene lookup returns CDR1 LNHDA and CDR2 SQIVND (reference sequence). Unmatched junction bases numbered 12, after V lost 0 bases and J lost 6 bases. The CDR3 here is CASSIDGSSGGAVVEQYF. In DNA form, the CDR3 reads TGTGCCAGTAGTATAGATGGGTCTAGCGGGGGGGCCGTTGTCGAGCAGTACTTC.

The V call is TRBV7-2, the J call TRBJ2-3; D is possibly TRBD1 or TRBD2 (5 bases each). Deletions cut 1 base from V and 0 bases from J, with 11 bases between. CDR1 SGHTA and CDR2 FQGNSA come from the germline V gene. This CDR3 has 16 residues. The CDR3 coding sequence is TGTGCCAGCAGCTTAGTTACGGGGCGGAGCACAGATACGCAGTATTTT. Protein product: CASSLVTGRSTDTQYF.

The chain couples TRBV18 to TRBJ2-7, with D uncertain. CDR1 and CDR2 from the germline V gene are KGHSH and LQKENI. This CDR3 contains 16 residues. The ends were cut back, 0 bases at V and 3 bases at J, with 15 bases in the middle. CDR3 region: CASSPPGPVDFYEQYF. The CDR3 DNA reads TGTGCCAGCTCACCACCGGGCCCCGTAGACTTCTACGAGCAGTACTTC.

The V call is TRBV7-8, the J call TRBJ1-1, with unresolved D. Germline V gene sequence: CDR1 SGHVS, CDR2 FQNEAQ. The CDR3 length is 14 residues. V lost 5 bases, J lost 1 base, and 11 bases lay in between. The CDR3, as DNA: TGTGCCAGCAGCCCCGGAGGCAGGAACACTGAAGCTTTCTTT. The encoded protein is CASSPGGRNTEAFF.

V and J are TRBV4-2 and TRBJ2-1; D ambiguous. This CDR3 is 16 amino acids long. Germline V gene sequence: CDR1 LGHNA, CDR2 YNFKEQ. The V end was cut by 0 bases, the J end by 0 bases, with 9 bases between. The CDR3 here is CASSQEHGSSYNEQFF. The CDR3 nucleotides are TGTGCCAGCAGCCAAGAGCACGGGTCCTCCTACAATGAGCAGTTCTTC.

The chain uses TRBV6-2 or TRBV6-3 and TRBJ1-3; D might be TRBD1 (5 bases). The CDR3 loop spans 14 amino acids. V lost 6 bases to trimming and J lost 0 bases, with 9 bases between them. From germline, CDR1 is MNHEY and CDR2 SVGEGT. The CDR3 region is CASSSQVSGNTIYF. For the CDR3, the DNA is TGTGCCAGCAGCTCACAGGTCTCTGGAAACACCATATATTTT.

The chain joins TRBV5-8 to TRBJ1-4; no firm D call. From germline, CDR1 is SGHTS and CDR2 YDEGEE. The CDR3 extends over 15 amino acids. Trimming left V 4 bases short and J 2 bases short, with 12 bases between. The CDR3 nucleotides read TGTGCCAGCAGCCGCGCGAGGCATACTAATGAAAAACTGTTTTTT. Residues: CASSRARHTNEKLFF.